This T cell receptor beta chain was identified during a study of shared clonotypes between healthy human individuals. As for the study in general: Three plates were used per donor for CD4 naive, three for CD4 memory, two for CD8 naive and one for CD8 memory.

Sequencing used immunoSEQ multiplex PCR; TCRdb keeps in-frame clones, though not all of them. The data contain over a million clones, approximately 78% of them seen just once; the ten biggest clones take up 0.6% to 0.7%. This clone was counted a few times. Trimming removed 0 bases from V and 6 bases from J, with 18 bases in between. From germline, CDR1 is SGHRS and CDR2 YFSETQ. The CDR3 length is 16 residues. None of the donors, who were healthy HIV-negative adults, had recently had acute infections or vaccinations. The rearrangement joins TRBV5-1 to TRBJ1-2; D remains unclear. This sequence was found in a man aged 18 to 30 in good health. Some clones in this sample may be carry-over from other donors' samples. Sequenced material: memory CD4+ T cells from PBMCs. Subset noted: CD45RA-negative fraction. CDR3 protein: CASSLGKWPPADGYTF. The CDR3 coding sequence is TGCGCCAGCAGCTTGGGAAAGTGGCCCCCGGCGGATGGCTACACCTTC.